Sequencing of this T cell receptor beta chain was carried out in a study of post-analysis software for immune sequencing data. Libraries were made from TCR beta cDNA, and they carried unique molecular identifiers. Starting from about 0.94 to 9.7 million T cells, the study yielded a few hundred thousand cDNA molecules. TCRdb re-derived calls from the PCR reads in MiXCR, one entry per CDR3 protein. The sample consists of over 700,000 distinct CDR3 sequences, roughly 29% of them appearing once. A remark on this clonotype: The antigen remains unidentified.

CDR1 is MNHNS, CDR2 SASEGT, per germline. The CDR3 has 15 residues. Trimming pared 8 bases from V and 5 bases from J, leaving 20 bases between. The study, taken as a whole, reports: TRBV segments more frequent in patients than in controls numbered five and included TRBV5-6, TRBV5-1 and TRBV20-1.

Input material: blood. This sequence joins TRBV6-1 and TRBJ2-3, with a tentative D call TRBD2 (6 bases). This TCR derives from a girl between 10 and 17 years old with multiple sclerosis. The chain's CDR3 is CASGPITGVGDTQYF. The CDR3 nucleotides are TGTGCCAGCGGTCCAATAACGGGAGTGGGAGATACGCAGTATTTT.